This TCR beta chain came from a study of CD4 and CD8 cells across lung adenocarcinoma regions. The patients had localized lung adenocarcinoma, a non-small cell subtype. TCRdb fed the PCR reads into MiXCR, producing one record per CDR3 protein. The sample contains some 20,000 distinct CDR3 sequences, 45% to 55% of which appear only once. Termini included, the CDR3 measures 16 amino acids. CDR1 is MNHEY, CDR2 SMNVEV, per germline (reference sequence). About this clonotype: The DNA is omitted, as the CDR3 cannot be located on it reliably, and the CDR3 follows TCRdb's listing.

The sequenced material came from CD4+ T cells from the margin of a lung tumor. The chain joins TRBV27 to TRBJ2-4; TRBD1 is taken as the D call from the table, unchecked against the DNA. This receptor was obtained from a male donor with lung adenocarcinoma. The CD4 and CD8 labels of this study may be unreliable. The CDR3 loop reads CASSFVGPGATNMQYF.